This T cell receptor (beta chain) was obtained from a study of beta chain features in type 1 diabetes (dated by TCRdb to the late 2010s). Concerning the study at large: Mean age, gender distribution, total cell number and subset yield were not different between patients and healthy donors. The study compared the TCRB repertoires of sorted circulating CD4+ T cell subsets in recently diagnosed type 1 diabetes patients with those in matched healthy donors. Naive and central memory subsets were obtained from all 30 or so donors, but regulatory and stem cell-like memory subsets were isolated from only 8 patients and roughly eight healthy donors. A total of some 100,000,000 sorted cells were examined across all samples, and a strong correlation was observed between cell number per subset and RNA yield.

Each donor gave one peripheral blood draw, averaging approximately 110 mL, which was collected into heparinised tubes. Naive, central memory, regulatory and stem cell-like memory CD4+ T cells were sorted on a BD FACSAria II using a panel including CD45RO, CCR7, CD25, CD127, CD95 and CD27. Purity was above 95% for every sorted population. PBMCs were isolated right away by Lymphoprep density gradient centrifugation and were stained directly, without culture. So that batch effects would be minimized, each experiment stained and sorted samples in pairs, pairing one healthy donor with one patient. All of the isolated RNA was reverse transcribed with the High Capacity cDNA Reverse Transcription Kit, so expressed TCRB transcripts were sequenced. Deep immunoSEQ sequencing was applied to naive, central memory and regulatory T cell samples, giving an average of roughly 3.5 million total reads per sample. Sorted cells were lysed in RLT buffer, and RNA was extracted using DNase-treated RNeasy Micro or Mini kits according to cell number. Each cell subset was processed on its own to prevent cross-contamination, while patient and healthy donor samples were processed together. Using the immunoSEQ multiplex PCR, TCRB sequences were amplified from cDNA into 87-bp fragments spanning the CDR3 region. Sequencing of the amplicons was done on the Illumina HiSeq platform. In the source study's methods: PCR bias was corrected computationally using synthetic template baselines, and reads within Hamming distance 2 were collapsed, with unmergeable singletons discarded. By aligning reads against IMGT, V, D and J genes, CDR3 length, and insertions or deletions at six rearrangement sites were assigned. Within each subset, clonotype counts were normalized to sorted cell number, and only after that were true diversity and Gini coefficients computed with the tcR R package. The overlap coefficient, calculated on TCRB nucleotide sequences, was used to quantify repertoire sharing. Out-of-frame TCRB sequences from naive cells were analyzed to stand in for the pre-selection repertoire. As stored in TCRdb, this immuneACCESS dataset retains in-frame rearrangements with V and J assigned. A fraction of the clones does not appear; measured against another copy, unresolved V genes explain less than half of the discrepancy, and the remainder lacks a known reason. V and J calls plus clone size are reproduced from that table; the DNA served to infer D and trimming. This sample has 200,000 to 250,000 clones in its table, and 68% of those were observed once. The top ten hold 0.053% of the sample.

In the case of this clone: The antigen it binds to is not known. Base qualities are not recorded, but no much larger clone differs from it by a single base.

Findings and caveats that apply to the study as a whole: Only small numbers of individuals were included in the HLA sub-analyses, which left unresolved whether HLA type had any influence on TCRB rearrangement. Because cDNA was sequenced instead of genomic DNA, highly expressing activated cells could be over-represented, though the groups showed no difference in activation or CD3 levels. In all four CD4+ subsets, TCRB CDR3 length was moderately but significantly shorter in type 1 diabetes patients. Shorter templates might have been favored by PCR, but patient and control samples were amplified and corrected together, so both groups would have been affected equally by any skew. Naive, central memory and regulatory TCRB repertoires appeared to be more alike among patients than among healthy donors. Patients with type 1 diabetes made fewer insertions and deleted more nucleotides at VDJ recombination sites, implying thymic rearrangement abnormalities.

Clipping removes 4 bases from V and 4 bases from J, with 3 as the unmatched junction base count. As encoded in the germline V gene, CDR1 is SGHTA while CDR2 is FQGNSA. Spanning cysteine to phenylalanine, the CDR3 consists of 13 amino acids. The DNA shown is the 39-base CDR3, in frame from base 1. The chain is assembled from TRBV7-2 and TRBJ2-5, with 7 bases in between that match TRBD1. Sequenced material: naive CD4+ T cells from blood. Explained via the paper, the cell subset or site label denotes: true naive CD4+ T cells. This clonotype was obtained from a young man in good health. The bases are TGTGCCAGCAGCTCAGACAGGGTAGAGACCCAGTACTTC. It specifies CASSSDRVETQYF.